This T cell receptor (beta chain) comes out of a study of CD8+ T cells in alopecia areata. The treatment was: oral pan-JAK inhibitor, 5-10 mg twice daily. RNA was extracted and reverse transcribed into cDNA as the sequencing template. Sequenced by immunoSEQ multiplex PCR; TCRdb stores in-frame clones only, minus some. The sample includes some 200,000 clones, around 56% of them seen just once. This CDR3 region has 15 residues. Germline CDR1 reads ENHRY; CDR2 reads SYGVKD. V lost 3 bases to trimming and J lost 2 bases, with 13 bases between them. The chain carries TRBV10-3 and TRBJ1-2; no definite D call. This TCR was recovered from a human donor with alopecia areata. Sequencing was performed on CD4+ T cells sorted from blood, taken at week 4, from a patient treated with tofacitinib. For the CDR3, the DNA is TGTGCCATCAGTGATAGTTCCCCGGGGAACTATGGCTACACCTTC. Protein: CAISDSSPGNYGYTF.